The present TCR beta chain was sequenced within a study of breast tumors, draining lymph nodes, adjacent tissues (dated by TCRdb to the mid-2010s). Notes on the research overall: In breast cancer patients, the study compared the TCR beta repertoires of tumor, adjacent nontumor tissue and axillary lymph nodes. The study aimed to assess the relationships and possible T-cell exchange between tumor, surrounding tissue and draining lymph node repertoires in human breast cancer. General conclusions and limits of the study: The data were considered consistent with most tumor T cells being derived from the lymph node and subsequently expanding within tumor tissue. Tumors showed preferential V and J gene usage, and their T-cell repertoire diversity fell below that of lymph nodes yet above that of nontumor tissue. Tumor and nontumor tissue repertoires were found to be significantly more similar in luminal-like than in basal-like breast cancer. The conclusion that tumor T cells originate in lymph nodes was framed as consistent with a hypothesis rather than directly demonstrated.

Ten or more counts support this clonotype. It has no known antigen specificity. One base away there is no much larger clone; base qualities are not given. Instrument on record: Illumina HiSeq 2000. Multiplex PCR amplification was used to build the TCR beta chain libraries. High-throughput sequencing was used to analyze the amplified TCR beta chain products. TCRdb passed the public sequencing reads through fastp at Q25 and MiXCR, retaining productive beta sequences. Rows with one shared CDR3 protein collapse into an entry with the most common genes and DNA. The sample table holds 150,000 to 200,000 distinct CDR3 sequences, of which about 33% were seen once. Around 4.1% of the sample is held by the ten biggest clonotypes. V was cut back by 3 bases and J by 1 base, leaving a gap of 16 bases between them. The CDR3 has 16 amino acids, counting the end cysteine and phenylalanine. The retained sequence is limited to the CDR3, 48 bases, with the frame set at the first base. The germline V gene (reference sequence) provides CDR1 DFQATT and CDR2 SNEGSKA.

The axillary draining lymph nodes of breast cancer patients were the source of the lymph node samples. Recombination joined TRBV20-1 with TRBJ2-1; the D gene is possibly TRBD2, with 6 bases matching. Sequencing used axillary lymph node tissue. This receptor was obtained from a female donor with breast cancer. Some clones in this sample may be carry-over from other donors' samples. The nucleotides read TGCAGTGCTAGCGGGGCTAGCGTATTATCCTACAATGAGCAGTTCTTC. This is translated as CSASGASVLSYNEQFF.